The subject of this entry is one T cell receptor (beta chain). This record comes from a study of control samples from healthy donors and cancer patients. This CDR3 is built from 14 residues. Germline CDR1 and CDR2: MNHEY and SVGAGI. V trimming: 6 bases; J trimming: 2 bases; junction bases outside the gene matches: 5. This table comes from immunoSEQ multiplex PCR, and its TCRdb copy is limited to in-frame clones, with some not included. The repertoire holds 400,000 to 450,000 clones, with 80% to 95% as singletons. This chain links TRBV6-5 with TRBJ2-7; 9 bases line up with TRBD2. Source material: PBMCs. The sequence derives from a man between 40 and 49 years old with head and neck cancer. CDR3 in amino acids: CASRRLAETYEQYF. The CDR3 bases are TGTGCCAGCAGAAGACTAGCGGAGACCTACGAGCAGTACTTC.